This T cell receptor (beta chain) was identified in a study of OX40 agonist ivuxolimab in advanced cancers. Study-wide background: Age averaged about 62 years (range roughly 23 to 80), and just over 80% were male.

Findings and caveats of the study: Normalized T-cell clonal expansion was also low in a subset of nonresponders.

The data were produced by immunoSEQ multiplex PCR, yet TCRdb's version contains in-frame clones alone and is incomplete. The table lists tens of thousands of clones, about nine tenths of them singletons. Note on this clone: The antigen is unknown.

This sample comprised CD4+ or CD8+ T cells sorted from blood, obtained in a trial of the OX40 agonist ivuxolimab. This receptor was taken from an adult with an advanced solid tumor such as melanoma, head and neck, liver or kidney cancer.

This chain's CDR3 is CASSLGLAERAYEQYF. DNA for the CDR3: TGTGCCAGCAGCTTAGGTCTGGCAGAACGAGCCTACGAGCAGTACTTC. The rearrangement joins TRBV11-2 to TRBJ2-7, with unresolved D. V shed 1 base and J shed 2 bases, with 15 bases lying between them. Per the germline V gene, CDR1 is SGHAT and CDR2 is FQNNGV. CDR3 length: 16 residues. The complete variable domain, with remaining parts taken from reference TRBV11-2 and TRBJ2-7, reads EAGVAQSPRYKIIEKRQSVAFWCNPISGHATLYWYQQILGQGPKLLIQFQNNGVVDDSQLPKDRFSAERLKGVDSTLKIQPAKLEDSAVYLCASSLGLAERAYEQYFGPGTRLTVT.